A single sample is the source of the 30 T cell receptor beta chains below, sequenced in a study of shared clonotypes between healthy human individuals. The protocol was immunoSEQ multiplex PCR, while the TCRdb copy is restricted to in-frame clones and leaves out a portion. The data hold some 2.3 million clones, with over 85% observed a single time. Sample: naive CD4+ T cells from PBMCs. The subset was: CD45RA+ positively selected. The receptors derive from a young man in good health. Some clones in this sample may be carry-over from other donors' samples.

The gene calls are TRBV10-3 and TRBJ1-5; 10 bases agree with TRBD1. J gave up 3 bases and V 4 bases, and 3 bases lay outside the gene matches. CDR1 ENHRY and CDR2 SYGVKD come from the germline V gene. The CDR3 runs to 15 residues. The CDR3 reads CAISGGQGLNQPQHF. CDR3 in DNA: TGTGCCATCAGTGGGGGACAGGGGCTCAATCAGCCCCAGCATTTT.

The V gene is TRBV28, the J gene TRBJ1-6; D uncertain. CDR1 is MDHEN, CDR2 SYDVKM, per germline. The ends were cut back, 3 bases at V and 0 bases at J, with 18 bases in the middle. CDR3 length: 19 residues. The CDR3 spells CASSFPSPGVSSYNSPLHF. Written as DNA, the CDR3 is TGTGCCAGCAGTTTCCCGTCGCCGGGCGTTAGCTCCTATAATTCACCCCTCCACTTT.

The chain is built from TRBV7-6 and TRBJ2-2, with D tentatively TRBD2 (5 bases). Trimming pared 4 bases from V and 4 bases from J, leaving 16 bases between. Germline lookup yields CDR1 SGHVS and CDR2 FNYEAQ. This CDR3 contains 16 residues. CDR3 bases: TGTGCCAGCAGCTCCGGACTGTCTCGGGGCACCGGGGAGCTGTTTTTT. Translating gives CASSSGLSRGTGELFF.

The chain joins TRBV11-3 to TRBJ2-5; TRBD1 might be the D (6 bases). The CDR3 runs 14 residues. The V end lost 5 bases, the J end lost 5 bases, and 15 bases lay between the germline ends. Germline assignment: CDR1 SGHNT and CDR2 YENEEA. CDR3 sequence (DNA): TGTGCCAGCAGCCTTGGACAGTCCAGGGAGACCCAGTACTTC. It codes for CASSLGQSRETQYF.

V usage is TRBV7-2 and J usage is TRBJ1-1, with 9 positions matching TRBD1. The V gene end was trimmed by 2 bases and the J gene end by 7 bases; junction bases not matched to a gene: 2. The CDR3 is 13 amino acids. Germline V lookup: CDR1 SGHTA, CDR2 FQGNSA. The CDR3 bases are TGTGCCAGCAGCTTAACAGGGGGCGTTGAAGCTTTCTTT. Amino acids: CASSLTGGVEAFF.

The chain links TRBV6-1 to TRBJ1-5; D is perhaps TRBD1 (6 bases). The CDR3 covers 14 residues. The V gene lost 3 bases and the J gene lost 6 bases, with 12 bases spanning the gap. Germline V CDR1 and CDR2: MNHNS, SASEGT. The CDR3 spells CASSDQGGGQPQHF. The CDR3 DNA reads as TGTGCCAGCAGTGACCAAGGGGGAGGTCAGCCCCAGCATTTT.

This chain connects TRBV5-1 to TRBJ2-2; 7 bases agree with TRBD2. Germline values: CDR1 SGHRS, CDR2 YFSETQ. This CDR3 contains 14 residues. V lost 3 bases and J lost 5; bases outside the gene matches: 4. CDR3: CASSSYSGTGELFF. The CDR3, as DNA: TGCGCCAGCAGCTCCTATAGCGGGACCGGGGAGCTGTTTTTT.

This clone showed up just a few times. The genes are TRBV9 and TRBJ1-2, with D uncertain. The V gene lost 0 bases and the J gene lost 2 bases, with 2 bases spanning the gap. The CDR3 is made up of 12 amino acids. Per germline, CDR1 SGDLS and CDR2 YYNGEE. The CDR3 sequence is CASSVENYGYTF. The CDR3, as DNA: TGTGCCAGCAGCGTAGAGAACTATGGCTACACCTTC.

V gene TRBV5-6 combines with J gene TRBJ2-7, with 8 bases that match TRBD1. The V segment lost 4 bases and the J segment 2 bases; nucleotides outside the gene matches: 11. The CDR3 runs to 16 residues. Germline-derived CDR1 and CDR2 are SGHDT and YYEEEE. Written as DNA, the CDR3 is TGTGCCAGCAGCGTTTATCCGGGACAGGTCCCCTACGAGCAGTACTTC. It codes for CASSVYPGQVPYEQYF.

V and J are TRBV28 and TRBJ2-5, with TRBD2 identical over 8 bases. Trimming took 7 bases from V and 9 from J; bases not matched to a gene: 10. Germline assignment: CDR1 MDHEN and CDR2 SYDVKM. The CDR3 has 13 residues. The CDR3: CASTIRPAGAQYF. The DNA of the CDR3 is TGTGCCAGCACCATCCGGCCAGCGGGAGCCCAGTACTTC.

The chain employs TRBV7-2 and TRBJ1-4, with 7 bases that match TRBD1. J gave up 8 bases and V 2 bases, and 8 bases lay outside the gene matches. Germline CDR1 reads SGHTA; CDR2 reads FQGNSA. This CDR3 contains 15 residues. CDR3 coding DNA: TGTGCCAGCAGCTTATCGACAGGGTGGGACGAAAAACTGTTTTTT. Protein product: CASSLSTGWDEKLFF.

The rearrangement joins TRBV7-9 to TRBJ2-7; D perhaps matches TRBD2 (5 bases). The CDR3 extends over 14 amino acids. Germline CDR1 and CDR2: SEHNR and FQNEAQ (reference sequence). V was trimmed by 5 bases and J by 3 bases, leaving 14 bases between them. CDR3 region: CASSPSRAGYEQYF. Written as DNA, the CDR3 is TGTGCCAGCAGCCCTTCCCGCGCGGGCTACGAGCAGTACTTC.

The genes are TRBV10-2 and TRBJ2-3; D might be TRBD1 (6 bases). The CDR3 consists of 11 residues. CDR1 is WSHSY and CDR2 is SAAADI in the germline V gene. V lost 8 bases and J 11 bases, leaving 14 bases between the germline ends. The CDR3 sequence: CASFGTWGQYF. The DNA of the CDR3 is TGCGCCAGCTTCGGGACATGGGGGCAGTATTTT.

The genes are TRBV7-9 and TRBJ2-1; no reliable D call. Germline-derived CDR1 and CDR2 are SEHNR and FQNEAQ (reference sequence). This CDR3 comprises 16 residues. V dropped 1 base and J dropped 6 bases, with 16 bases sitting between them. The CDR3 here is CASSLDFGQDGNEQFF. In DNA form, the CDR3 reads TGTGCCAGCAGCTTAGACTTCGGGCAGGACGGCAATGAGCAGTTCTTC.

DNA for the CDR3: TGCGCCAGCAGCTTGGGACAGGAAAATGGCTACACCTTC. Translated: CASSLGQENGYTF. The rearrangement links TRBV5-1 to TRBJ1-2; tentative D call: TRBD1 (6 bases). Germline V gene lookup returns CDR1 SGHRS and CDR2 YFSETQ. V dropped 0 bases and J dropped 6 bases, with 9 bases sitting between them. The CDR3 is 13 amino acids.

The CDR3 reads CASSPDGQGTYEQYF. DNA of the CDR3: TGTGCCAGCTCACCAGATGGGCAGGGCACCTACGAGCAGTACTTC. The J gene is TRBJ2-7, the V gene TRBV18; TRBD1 is a possible D gene (5 bases). Between the trimmed V and J ends, which lost 2 bases and 2 bases, there was a span of 13 bases. The germline gives CDR1 KGHSH, CDR2 LQKENI. The CDR3 is made up of 15 amino acids.

This clone was observed once. This chain connects TRBV5-5 to TRBJ2-7; D remains ambiguous. The CDR3 covers 15 residues. Germline CDR1 is SGHKS and CDR2 is YYEKEE (reference sequence). V lost 2 bases and J 2 bases, leaving 14 bases between the germline ends. The CDR3 is CASSFWQHLAYEQYF. Here the CDR3 DNA reads TGTGCCAGCAGCTTTTGGCAGCACCTAGCCTACGAGCAGTACTTC.

The rearrangement uses TRBV28 and TRBJ2-1; 11 bases are shared with TRBD2. The CDR3 runs to 17 residues. Germline lookup yields CDR1 MDHEN and CDR2 SYDVKM. The J segment lost 16 bases and the V segment lost 5 bases, leaving 22 bases of the junction unmatched. CDR3 loop: CASSPTQGAGSGRVLFF. Written as DNA, the CDR3 is TGTGCCAGCAGTCCCACACAGGGGGCGGGTAGCGGGAGGGTTCTTTTCTTC.

V usage is TRBV4-1 and J usage is TRBJ2-5; 8 bases are a match to TRBD1. Germline values: CDR1 MGHRA, CDR2 YSYEKL. This CDR3 region has 15 residues. Trimming took 6 bases from V and 5 from J; bases not matched to a gene: 11. CDR3 amino acids: CASRRTGGIGETQYF. In DNA form, the CDR3 reads TGCGCCAGCAGACGTACAGGGGGGATAGGGGAGACCCAGTACTTC.

The chain couples TRBV5-1 to TRBJ2-6; a possible D gene is TRBD1 (5 bases). CDR3 size: 17 residues. V was clipped by 0 bases and J by 0 bases, with 10 bases between them. Germline CDR1 is SGHRS and CDR2 is YFSETQ. This CDR3 reads CASSLVVGASGANVLTF. CDR3 coding DNA: TGCGCCAGCAGCTTGGTAGTAGGGGCCTCTGGGGCCAACGTCCTGACTTTC.

The V gene is TRBV29-1, the J gene TRBJ2-7; no reliable D call. This CDR3 is built from 14 residues. Germline CDR1 reads SQVTM; CDR2 reads ANQGSEA. V was shortened by 1 base and J by 2 bases, with 12 bases between the two germline ends. This chain's CDR3 is CSVEGLLRPYEQYF. The CDR3 DNA sequence: TGCAGCGTTGAAGGTCTCCTTCGCCCCTACGAGCAGTACTTC.

This chain connects TRBV19 to TRBJ2-7; possible D gene TRBD1, 5 bases. Trimming shortened V by 6 bases and J by 6 bases, and 21 bases separated the two germline ends. Germline CDR1 LNHDA, CDR2 SQIVND (reference sequence). The CDR3 loop spans 15 amino acids. CDR3 DNA: TGTGCCAGTAGGCCCGTGGACACCCCTTACGGCGAGCAGTACTTC. It is translated as CASRPVDTPYGEQYF.

The chain links TRBV7-8 to TRBJ2-1, with 14 bases aligning to TRBD2. J lost 8 bases, V lost 5 bases, and 5 bases had no gene match. CDR1 and CDR2 from the germline V gene are SGHVS and FQNEAQ. The CDR3 is 15 residues long. The chain's CDR3 is CASSPGTSGSDEQFF. DNA of the CDR3: TGTGCCAGCAGCCCCGGGACTAGCGGGAGCGATGAGCAGTTCTTC.

With regard to this clone: This sample also contains other DNA sequences that code for the same CDR3. The chain uses TRBV28 and TRBJ1-5; 7 bases match TRBD1. Trimming removed 4 bases from V and 4 bases from J; junction bases left unmatched: 4. Germline CDR1 MDHEN, CDR2 SYDVKM. CDR3 length: 14 amino acids. The CDR3, as DNA: TGTGCCAGCAGTTCGACAGGGTTGAATCAGCCCCAGCATTTT. Protein sequence: CASSSTGLNQPQHF.

This clone was recorded a few times. The genes are TRBV28 and TRBJ2-7; possible D gene TRBD2, 5 bases. V was cut by 0 bases and J by 2 bases, with 8 bases left in between. The CDR3 loop spans 14 amino acids. The germline V gene encodes CDR1 MDHEN and CDR2 SYDVKM. The CDR3 region has the DNA TGTGCCAGCAGTTTATGGGCGGGCCCCTACGAGCAGTACTTC. Translation gives CASSLWAGPYEQYF.

The chain uses TRBV5-1 and TRBJ2-2; a possible D gene is TRBD1 (6 bases). This CDR3 is 17 amino acids long. CDR1 and CDR2 (germline): SGHRS, YFSETQ. Trimming took 5 bases from V and 3 from J, leaving 20 bases between them. The chain's CDR3 is CASRFQPGAADTGELFF. The CDR3 DNA reads TGCGCCAGCAGATTCCAGCCAGGGGCCGCGGACACCGGGGAGCTGTTTTTT.

This rearrangement joins TRBV6-6 to TRBJ2-3; 11 positions match TRBD1. Per the germline V gene, CDR1 is MNHNY and CDR2 is SVGAGI (reference sequence). The V segment lost 6 bases and the J segment 6 bases; nucleotides outside the gene matches: 8. The CDR3 has 15 residues. CDR3 sequence reads: CASRYRDRGVDTQYF. The CDR3 DNA follows: TGTGCCAGCAGATACCGGGACAGGGGGGTCGATACGCAGTATTTT.

The genes are TRBV28 and TRBJ2-2; D call uncertain. Trimming shortened V by 3 bases and J by 4 bases, and 9 bases separated the two germline ends. CDR3 size: 14 residues. From germline, CDR1 is MDHEN and CDR2 SYDVKM. This CDR3 is CASSLYRSTGELFF. CDR3 nucleotide sequence: TGTGCCAGCAGTTTGTACAGATCCACCGGGGAGCTGTTTTTT.

CDR3 amino acids: CASSLLLTSGDNEQFF. The CDR3 DNA sequence: TGTGCCAGCAGCTTATTGCTGACTAGCGGAGACAATGAGCAGTTCTTC. J is TRBJ2-1 and V is TRBV11-1; 9 bases fit TRBD2. The CDR3 consists of 16 residues. Looked up from germline, CDR1 is SGHAT and CDR2 is FQDESV (reference sequence). Trimming took 2 bases from V and 5 from J; bases not matched to a gene: 7.

J is TRBJ1-2 and V is TRBV28; 8 bases agree with TRBD1. The junction had 7 bases not matched to a gene; V was cut back by 3 bases and J by 7 bases. The CDR3 sequence is 14 residues long. Germline values: CDR1 MDHEN, CDR2 SYDVKM. CDR3 in amino acids: CASSFGQGLFGYTF. The DNA for the CDR3 is TGTGCCAGCAGTTTTGGACAGGGTCTTTTTGGCTACACCTTC.